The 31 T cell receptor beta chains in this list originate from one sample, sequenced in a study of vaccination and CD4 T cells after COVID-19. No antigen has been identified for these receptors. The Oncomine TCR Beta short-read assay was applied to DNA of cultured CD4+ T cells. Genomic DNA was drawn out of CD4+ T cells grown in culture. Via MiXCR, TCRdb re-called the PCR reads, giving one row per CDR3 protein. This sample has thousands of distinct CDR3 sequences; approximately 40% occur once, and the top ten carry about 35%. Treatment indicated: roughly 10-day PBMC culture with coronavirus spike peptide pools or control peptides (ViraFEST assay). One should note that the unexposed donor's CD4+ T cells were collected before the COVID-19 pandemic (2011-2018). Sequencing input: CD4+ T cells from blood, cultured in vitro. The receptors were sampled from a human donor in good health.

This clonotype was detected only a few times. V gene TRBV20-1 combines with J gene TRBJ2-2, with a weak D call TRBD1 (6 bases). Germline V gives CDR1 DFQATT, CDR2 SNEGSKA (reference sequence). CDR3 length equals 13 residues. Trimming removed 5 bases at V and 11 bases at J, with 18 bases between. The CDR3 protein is CSAREGGVPELFF. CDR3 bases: TGCAGTGCTCGGGAAGGGGGAGTCCCCGAGCTGTTTTTT.

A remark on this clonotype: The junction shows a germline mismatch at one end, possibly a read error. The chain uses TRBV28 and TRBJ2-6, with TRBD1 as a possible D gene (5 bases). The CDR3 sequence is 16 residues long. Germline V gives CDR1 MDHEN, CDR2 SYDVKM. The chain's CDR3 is CASTPAGPSGASVLTF. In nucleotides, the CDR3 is TGTGCCAGCACCCCCGCAGGCCCCTCTGGGGCCAGCGTCCTGACTTTC.

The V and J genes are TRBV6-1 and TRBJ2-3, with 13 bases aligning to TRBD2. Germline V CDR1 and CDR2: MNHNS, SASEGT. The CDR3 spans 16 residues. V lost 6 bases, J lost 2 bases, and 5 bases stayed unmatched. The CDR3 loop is CASRGLAGEPTDTQYF. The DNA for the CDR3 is TGTGCCAGCAGAGGACTAGCGGGAGAGCCCACAGATACGCAGTATTTT.

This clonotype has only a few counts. This CDR3 is CASSMTPGGSEAFF. CDR3 bases: TGTGCCAGCAGTATGACACCCGGGGGGTCTGAAGCTTTCTTT. The chain couples TRBV6-1 to TRBJ1-1, with D possibly TRBD1 on 5 matching bases. V shed 5 bases and J shed 6 bases, with 16 bases lying between them. CDR1 and CDR2 (germline): MNHNS, SASEGT. This CDR3 spans 14 amino acids.

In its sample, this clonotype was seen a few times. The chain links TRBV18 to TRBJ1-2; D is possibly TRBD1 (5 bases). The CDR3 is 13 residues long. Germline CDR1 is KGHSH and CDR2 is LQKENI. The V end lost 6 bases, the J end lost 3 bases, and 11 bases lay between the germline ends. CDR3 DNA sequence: TGTGCCAGCTCCGTGGGGGGTGACTATGGCTACACCTTC. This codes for CASSVGGDYGYTF.

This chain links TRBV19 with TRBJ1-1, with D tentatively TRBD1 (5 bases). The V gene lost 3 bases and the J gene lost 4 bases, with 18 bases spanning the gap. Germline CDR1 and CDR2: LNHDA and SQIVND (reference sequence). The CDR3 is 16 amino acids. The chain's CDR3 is CASSIGASGRGTEAFF. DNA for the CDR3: TGTGCCAGTAGTATTGGGGCCAGTGGTAGAGGCACTGAAGCTTTCTTT.

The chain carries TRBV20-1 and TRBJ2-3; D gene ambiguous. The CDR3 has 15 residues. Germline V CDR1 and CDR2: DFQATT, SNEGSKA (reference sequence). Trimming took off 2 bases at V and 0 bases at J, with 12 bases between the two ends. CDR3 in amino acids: CSARLTALSTDTQYF. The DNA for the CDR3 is TGCAGTGCTAGATTAACCGCGCTTAGCACAGATACGCAGTATTTT.

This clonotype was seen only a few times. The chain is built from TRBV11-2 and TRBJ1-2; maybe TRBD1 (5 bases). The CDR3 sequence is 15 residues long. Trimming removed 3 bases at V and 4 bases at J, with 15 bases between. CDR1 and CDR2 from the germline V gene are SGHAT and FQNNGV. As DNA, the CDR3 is TGTGCCAGCAGCTTGGACACGGGAAGAAGCTATGGCTACACCTTC. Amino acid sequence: CASSLDTGRSYGYTF. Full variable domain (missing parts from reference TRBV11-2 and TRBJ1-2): EAGVAQSPRYKIIEKRQSVAFWCNPISGHATLYWYQQILGQGPKLLIQFQNNGVVDDSQLPKDRFSAERLKGVDSTLKIQPAKLEDSAVYLCASSLDTGRSYGYTFGSGTRLTVV.

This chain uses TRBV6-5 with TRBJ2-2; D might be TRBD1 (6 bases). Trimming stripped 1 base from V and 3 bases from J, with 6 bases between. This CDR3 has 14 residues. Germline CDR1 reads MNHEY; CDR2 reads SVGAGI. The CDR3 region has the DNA TGTGCCAGCAGTTACTGGGGGCACACCGGGGAGCTGTTTTTT. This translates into CASSYWGHTGELFF.

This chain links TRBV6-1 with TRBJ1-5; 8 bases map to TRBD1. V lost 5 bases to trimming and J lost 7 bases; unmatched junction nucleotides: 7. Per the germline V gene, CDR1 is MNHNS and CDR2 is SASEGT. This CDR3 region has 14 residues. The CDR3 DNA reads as TGTGCCAGCAGTCGGACAGGGACGGAACAGCCCCAGCATTTT. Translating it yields CASSRTGTEQPQHF.

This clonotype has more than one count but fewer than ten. The CDR3 reads CASMSTGAYGYTF. CDR3 DNA sequence: TGTGCCAGCATGTCCACAGGGGCCTATGGCTACACCTTC. The rearrangement links TRBV6-1 to TRBJ1-2, with 7 bases lining up with TRBD1. Trimming at V came to 7 bases and at J to 4 bases, leaving 6 bases not matched to a gene. Germline CDR1 and CDR2: MNHNS and SASEGT. The CDR3 runs 13 residues.

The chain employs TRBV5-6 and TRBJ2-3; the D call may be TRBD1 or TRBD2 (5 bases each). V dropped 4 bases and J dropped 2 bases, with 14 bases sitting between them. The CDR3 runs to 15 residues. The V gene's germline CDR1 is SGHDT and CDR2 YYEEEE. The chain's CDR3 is CASSRPGQYTDTQYF. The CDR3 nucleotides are TGTGCCAGCAGCCGCCCGGGGCAATACACAGATACGCAGTATTTT.

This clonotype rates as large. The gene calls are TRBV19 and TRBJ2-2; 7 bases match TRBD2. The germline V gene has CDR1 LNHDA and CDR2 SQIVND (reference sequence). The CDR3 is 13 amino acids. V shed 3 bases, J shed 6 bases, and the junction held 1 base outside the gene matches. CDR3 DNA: TGTGCCAGTAGTATTGGGGGGGCCGGGGAGCTGTTTTTT. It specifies CASSIGGAGELFF.

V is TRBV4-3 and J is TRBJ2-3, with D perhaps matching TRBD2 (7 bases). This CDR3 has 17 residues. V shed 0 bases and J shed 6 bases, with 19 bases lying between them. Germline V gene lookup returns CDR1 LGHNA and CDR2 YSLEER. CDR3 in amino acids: CASSQDGTGGGQDTQYF. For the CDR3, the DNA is TGCGCCAGCAGCCAAGACGGAACGGGAGGCGGACAGGATACGCAGTATTTT.

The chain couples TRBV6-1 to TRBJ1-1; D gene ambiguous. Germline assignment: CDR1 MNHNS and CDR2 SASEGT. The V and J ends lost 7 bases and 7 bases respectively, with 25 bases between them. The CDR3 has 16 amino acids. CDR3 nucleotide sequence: TGTGCCAGCAATGGCGTGGCAGGCCGACGTAGGTTTGAAGCTTTCTTT. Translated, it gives CASNGVAGRRRFEAFF.

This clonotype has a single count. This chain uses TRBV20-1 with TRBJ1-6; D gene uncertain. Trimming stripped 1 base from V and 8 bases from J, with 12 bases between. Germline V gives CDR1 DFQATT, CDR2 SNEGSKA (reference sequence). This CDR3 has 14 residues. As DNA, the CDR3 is TGCAGTGCTAGAGGGTCAACGGGATATTCACCCCTCCACTTT. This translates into CSARGSTGYSPLHF.

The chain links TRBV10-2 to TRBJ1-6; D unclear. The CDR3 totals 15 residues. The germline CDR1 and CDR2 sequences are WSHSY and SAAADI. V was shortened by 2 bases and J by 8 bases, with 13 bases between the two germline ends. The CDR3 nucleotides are TGCGCCAGCAGTGAGCAAGAGTATTCGGATTCACCCCTCCACTTT. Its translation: CASSEQEYSDSPLHF.

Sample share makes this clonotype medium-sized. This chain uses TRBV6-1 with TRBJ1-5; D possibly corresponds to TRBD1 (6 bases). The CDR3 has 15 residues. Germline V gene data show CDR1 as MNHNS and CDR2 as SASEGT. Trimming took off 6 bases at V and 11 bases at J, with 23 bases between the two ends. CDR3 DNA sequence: TGTGCCAGCAGCCGGCGGGGGGGCGAGGGTAGAGCCCAGCATTTT. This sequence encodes CASSRRGGEGRAQHF.

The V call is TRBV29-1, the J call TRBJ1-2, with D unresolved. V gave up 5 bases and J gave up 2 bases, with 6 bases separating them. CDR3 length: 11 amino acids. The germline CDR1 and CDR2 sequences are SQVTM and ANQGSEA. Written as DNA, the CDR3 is TGCAGCGTTTCGGGCAACTATGGCTACACCTTC. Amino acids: CSVSGNYGYTF.

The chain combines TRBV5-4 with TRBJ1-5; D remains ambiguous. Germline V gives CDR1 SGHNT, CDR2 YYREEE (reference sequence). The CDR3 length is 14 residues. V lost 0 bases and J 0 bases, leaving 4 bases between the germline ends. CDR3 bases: TGTGCCAGCAGCTTGGCCAGTAGCAATCAGCCCCAGCATTTT. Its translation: CASSLASSNQPQHF. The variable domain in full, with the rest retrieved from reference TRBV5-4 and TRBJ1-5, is ETGVTQSPTHLIKTRGQQVTLRCSSQSGHNTVSWYQQALGQGPQFIFQYYREEENGRGNFPPRFSGLQFPNYSSELNVNALELDDSALYLCASSLASSNQPQHFGDGTRLSIL.

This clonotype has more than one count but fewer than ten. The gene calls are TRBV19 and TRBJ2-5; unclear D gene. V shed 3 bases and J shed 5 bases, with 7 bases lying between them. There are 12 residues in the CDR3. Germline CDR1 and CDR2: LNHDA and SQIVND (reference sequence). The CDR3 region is CASSMVGETQYF. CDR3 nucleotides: TGTGCCAGTAGTATGGTCGGTGAGACCCAGTACTTC.

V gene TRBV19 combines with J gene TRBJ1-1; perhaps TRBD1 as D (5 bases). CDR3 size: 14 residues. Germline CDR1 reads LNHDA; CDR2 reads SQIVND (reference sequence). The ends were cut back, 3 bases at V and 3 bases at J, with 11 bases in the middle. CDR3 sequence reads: CASSIQGRDTEAFF. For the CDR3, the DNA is TGTGCCAGTAGTATCCAGGGTAGGGACACTGAAGCTTTCTTT.

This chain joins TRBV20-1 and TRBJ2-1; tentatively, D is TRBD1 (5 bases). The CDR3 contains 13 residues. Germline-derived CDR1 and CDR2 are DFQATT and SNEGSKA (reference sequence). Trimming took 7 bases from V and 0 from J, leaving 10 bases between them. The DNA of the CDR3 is TGCAGTGGGGGCTTACGCTCCTACAATGAGCAGTTCTTC. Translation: CSGGLRSYNEQFF.

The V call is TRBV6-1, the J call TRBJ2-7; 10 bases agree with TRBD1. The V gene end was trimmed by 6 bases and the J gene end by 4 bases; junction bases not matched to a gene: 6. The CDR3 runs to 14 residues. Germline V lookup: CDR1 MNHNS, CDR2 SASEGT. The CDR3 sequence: CASRGDRGLYEQYF. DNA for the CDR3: TGTGCCAGCAGAGGAGACAGGGGGCTATACGAGCAGTACTTC.

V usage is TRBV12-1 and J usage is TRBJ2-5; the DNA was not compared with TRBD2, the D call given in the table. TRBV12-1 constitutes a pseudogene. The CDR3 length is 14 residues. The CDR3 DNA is TGTGCCAGCAGCTTTGGAGCGGGGGAAGAGACCCAGTACTTC. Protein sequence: CASSFGAGEETQYF.

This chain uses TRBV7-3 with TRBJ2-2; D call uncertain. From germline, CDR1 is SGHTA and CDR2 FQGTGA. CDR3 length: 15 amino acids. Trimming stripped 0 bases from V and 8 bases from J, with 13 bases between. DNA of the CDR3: TGTGCCAGCAGCTTAACGTCCCAGGCCATGGGGGAGCTGTTTTTT. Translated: CASSLTSQAMGELFF.

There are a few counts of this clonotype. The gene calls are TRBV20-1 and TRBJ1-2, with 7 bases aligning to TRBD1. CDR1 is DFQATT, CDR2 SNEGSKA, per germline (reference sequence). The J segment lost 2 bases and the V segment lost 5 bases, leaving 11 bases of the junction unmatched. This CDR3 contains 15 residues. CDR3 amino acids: CSALPPGQINYGYTF. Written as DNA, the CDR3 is TGCAGTGCTCTGCCCCCGGGACAGATAAACTATGGCTACACCTTC.

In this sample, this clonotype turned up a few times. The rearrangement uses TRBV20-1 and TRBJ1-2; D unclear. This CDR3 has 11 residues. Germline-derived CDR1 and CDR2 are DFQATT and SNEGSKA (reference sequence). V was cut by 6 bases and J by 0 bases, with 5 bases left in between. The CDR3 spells CSAESNYGYTF. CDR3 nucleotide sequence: TGCAGTGCAGAGTCTAACTATGGCTACACCTTC.

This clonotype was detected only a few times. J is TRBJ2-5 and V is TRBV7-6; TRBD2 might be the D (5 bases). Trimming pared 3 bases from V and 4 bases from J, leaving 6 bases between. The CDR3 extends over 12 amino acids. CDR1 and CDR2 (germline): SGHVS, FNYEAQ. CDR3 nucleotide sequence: TGTGCCAGCAGCTTGGCGGGAGAGACCCAGTACTTC. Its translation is CASSLAGETQYF.

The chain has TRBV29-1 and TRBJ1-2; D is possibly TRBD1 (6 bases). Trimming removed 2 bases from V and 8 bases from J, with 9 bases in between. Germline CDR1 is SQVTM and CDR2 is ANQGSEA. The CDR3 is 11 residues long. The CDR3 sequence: CSVELQGGYTF. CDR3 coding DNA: TGCAGCGTTGAATTACAGGGAGGCTACACCTTC.

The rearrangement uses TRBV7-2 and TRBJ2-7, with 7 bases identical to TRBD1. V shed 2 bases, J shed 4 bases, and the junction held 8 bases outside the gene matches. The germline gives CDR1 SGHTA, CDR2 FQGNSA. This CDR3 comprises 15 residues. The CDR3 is CASSLSATGRYEQYF. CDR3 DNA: TGTGCCAGCAGCTTATCCGCGACAGGGCGGTACGAGCAGTACTTC.